The subject of this entry is one T cell receptor beta chain. Antigen: not known. This sample was taken from a study of vaccination effects on CD4 cells after COVID-19. About the research overall: A density of approximately 2.2 million PBMC per well was used; these cells were cultured with 10 IU/ml IL-2 and approximately 10 ug/ml peptides.

Following culture for ten to eleven days, CD4+ T cells were isolated. The person acquired a PCR-confirmed SARS-CoV-2 infection between March and December 2020. Either the mRNA-1273 or the BNT162b2 vaccine was given to participants as two doses. Study-level results: Mainly new vaccine-induced clones made up the post-vaccine spike-reactive clones in convalescents.

The assay was immunoSEQ multiplex PCR, and TCRdb's table has in-frame clones only and misses some. This table has some 31,000 clones, about 75% appearing once. The CDR3 runs to 21 residues. V was pared by 4 bases and J by 0 bases, with 13 bases of the junction left unmatched. Looked up from germline, CDR1 is LNHDA and CDR2 is SQIVND (reference sequence). This rearrangement joins TRBV19 to TRBJ2-4, with 15 bases that match TRBD2. The receptor comes from a human donor who had a prior SARS-CoV-2 infection. The sequenced sample was CD4+ T cells from PBMCs cultured without peptide, obtained after COVID-19 vaccination. In nucleotides, the CDR3 is TGTGCCAGTAGTAAATTCAATGGACTAGCGGGAGGGCGTGTAGCCAAAAACATTCAGTACTTC. It specifies CASSKFNGLAGGRVAKNIQYF.